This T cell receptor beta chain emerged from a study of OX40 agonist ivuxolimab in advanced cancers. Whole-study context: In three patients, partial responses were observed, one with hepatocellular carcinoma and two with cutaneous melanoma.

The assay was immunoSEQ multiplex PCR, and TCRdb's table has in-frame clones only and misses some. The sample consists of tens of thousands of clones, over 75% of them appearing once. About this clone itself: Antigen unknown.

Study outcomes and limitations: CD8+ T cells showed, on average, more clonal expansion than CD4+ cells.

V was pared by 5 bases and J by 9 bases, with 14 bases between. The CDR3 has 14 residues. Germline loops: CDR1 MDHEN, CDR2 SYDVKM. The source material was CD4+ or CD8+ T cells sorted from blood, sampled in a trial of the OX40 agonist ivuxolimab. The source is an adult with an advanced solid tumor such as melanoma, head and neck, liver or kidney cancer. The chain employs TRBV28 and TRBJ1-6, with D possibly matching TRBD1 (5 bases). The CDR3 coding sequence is TGTGCCAGCAGTGGTCTGGGGGGTAGTTCACCCCTCCACTTT. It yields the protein CASSGLGGSSPLHF.